This T cell receptor (beta chain) was captured by sequencing in a study of graft-versus-host responses after intestinal transplantation. On the study more broadly: Recipients got multivisceral, liver-intestinal, or isolated intestinal transplants. Each patient got anti-thymocyte globulin induction, then tacrolimus and steroids for around three years.

Per the germline V gene, CDR1 is SGHRS and CDR2 is YFSETQ. The CDR3 is made up of 15 amino acids. V was shortened by 3 bases and J by 2 bases, with 15 bases between the two germline ends. In the case of this clone: Its antigen is undetermined.

The table came from immunoSEQ multiplex PCR; TCRdb's copy has only in-frame clones and leaves some out. Here the sample spans about 50,000 clones, approximately 91% being singletons. General study results and limits: GvH clones turned up in recipient marrow; some had shown up first in ileum or blood. Peak GvH clone levels in circulation were associated with early post-transplant HvG declines.

The chain links TRBV5-1 to TRBJ2-7; D is perhaps TRBD2 (6 bases). The TCR sequence derives from a human donor who was the organ donor for an intestinal transplant. The material was unstimulated CD4+ T cells sorted from spleen or lymph node cells, obtained before transplant. CDR3 sequence reads: CASSSQAGSPYEQYF. The CDR3 DNA reads TGCGCCAGCAGCTCTCAAGCGGGTTCCCCCTACGAGCAGTACTTC.